This TCR beta chain stems from a study of T cell repertoires in cytomegalovirus infection. For the study at large: Public TCR beta signatures were indicative of both CMV infection and a matching HLA type. Broader study findings: It was HLA-C-restricted CMV-specific TCR beta clonotypes that dominated the response ex vivo. Cumulative public TCR beta family frequency identified carriers of CMV plus the relevant HLA.

The germline V and J ends were trimmed by 5 bases and 5 bases, with 9 bases remaining between them. The CDR3 covers 12 residues. TCRdb used MiXCR to reprocess the reads, holding one entry per CDR3 protein. The sample has around 310,000 distinct CDR3 sequences, roughly a sixth seen once. The table lists this clonotype with a few counts. Its antigen is unknown. The chain employs TRBV12-3 or TRBV12-4 and TRBJ2-5, with D hard to call. Sequenced material: PBMCs. The TCR sequence derives from a human donor in good health (CMV status not recorded). Some clones in this sample may be carry-over from other donors' samples. The CDR3 protein is CASSPQEETQYF. CDR3 bases: TGTGCCAGCAGTCCACAAGAGGAGACCCAGTACTTC.